The T cell receptor (beta chain) described here comes from a study of STAT3 mutations in large granular lymphocyte leukemia. In the study overall: Roughly half of the longitudinally sequenced T-LGLL patients carried detectable canonical activating STAT3 mutations.

TCRbeta libraries averaged around 42,000 productive templates per sample. Using immunoSEQ multiplex PCR, the repertoire was profiled, and TCRdb retains in-frame clones only, with some absent. This table has almost 25,000 clones, around 93% appearing once. About this clone itself: Antigen unknown.

Study results and caveats: A small but highly pathogenic clone may have been missed. All newly emerging clones after therapy were STAT3 wild type. Every T-LGLL patient had at least one immunodominant TCRbeta clonotype.

V was cut by 2 bases and J by 1 base, with 8 bases left in between. The CDR3 extends over 14 amino acids. CDR1 and CDR2 from the germline V gene are MNHEY and SVGAGI. The sequenced sample was peripheral blood mononuclear cells. This rearrangement joins TRBV6-5 to TRBJ1-1; D gene ambiguous. This receptor was identified in a man aged 40-50 years with T-cell large granular lymphocyte leukemia. Some clones in this sample may be carry-over from other donors' samples. CDR3 coding DNA: TGTGCCAGCAGTTACGGGGTGGCGAACACTGAAGCTTTCTTT. Amino acid sequence: CASSYGVANTEAFF.